The next 4 T cell receptor beta chains were all read from a single sample in a study of beta chain features in type 1 diabetes. The authors reverse transcribed all of the isolated RNA, so sequencing captured expressed TCRB transcripts. Data came from immunoSEQ multiplex PCR; TCRdb stores just in-frame clones and leaves some out. The sample gives about 240,000 clones, 25% to 30% of which show up once; roughly 4% is in the top ten. Sequenced sample: central memory CD4+ T cells from blood. The receptors originated from a man aged 30-40 years in good health.

The rearrangement links TRBV29-1 to TRBJ2-7; D is ambiguous. The CDR3 totals 11 residues. CDR1 and CDR2 (germline): SQVTM, ANQGSEA. Trimming took 4 bases from V and 3 from J, leaving 7 bases between them. The CDR3, as DNA: TGCAGCGTTGTAGCAGGCTACGAGCAGTACTTC. It is translated as CSVVAGYEQYF.

The chain uses TRBV7-9 and TRBJ2-3; D is undetermined. The CDR3 is made up of 14 amino acids. V lost 5 bases and J 6 bases, leaving 15 bases between the germline ends. From germline, CDR1 is SEHNR and CDR2 FQNEAQ (reference sequence). CDR3 residues: CASSLSLPGDTQYF. The DNA for the CDR3 is TGTGCCAGCAGCCTAAGCCTCCCGGGTGATACGCAGTATTTT. The full variable domain, with the rest looked up from reference TRBV7-9 and TRBJ2-3, is DTGVSQNPRHKITKRGQNVTFRCDPISEHNRLYWYRQTLGQGPEFLTYFQNEAQLEKSRLLSDRFSAERPKGSFSTLEIQRTEQGDSAMYLCASSLSLPGDTQYFGPGTRLTVL.

The V call is TRBV30, the J call TRBJ2-6, with 7 bases lining up with TRBD1. This CDR3 has 17 residues. Germline V gene lookup returns CDR1 GTSNPN and CDR2 SVGIG (reference sequence). V dropped 3 bases and J dropped 3; count of bases not matched to a gene: 11. The CDR3 is CAWRGDRWPLGANVLTF. DNA of the CDR3: TGTGCCTGGAGAGGGGACAGATGGCCTCTTGGGGCCAACGTCCTGACTTTC. The full variable domain, with the rest looked up from reference TRBV30 and TRBJ2-6, is SQTIHQWPATLVQPVGSPLSLECTVEGTSNPNLYWYRQAAGRGLQLLFYSVGIGQISSEVPQNLSASRPQDRQFILSSKKLLLSDSGFYLCAWRGDRWPLGANVLTFGAGSRLTVL.

This chain connects TRBV5-1 to TRBJ2-7; possible D gene TRBD2, 5 bases. Deletions cut 7 bases from V and 7 bases from J, with 18 bases between. CDR1 and CDR2 from the germline V gene are SGHRS and YFSETQ. There are 13 residues in the CDR3. The CDR3 DNA is TGCGCCAGCCGCTCGGACGTTCGACTAGAGCAGTACTTC. This translates into CASRSDVRLEQYF.